This note documents a single TCR beta chain sequence. The antigen is undetermined. The sample originates from a study of cytomegalovirus exposure and HLA in healthy donors. Notes on the study in general: Within the 130 or so validation repertoires, first-cohort TCR clusters tended to co-occur, according to a later analysis. Rare TCR sequences predominated, though certain public TCRs were found in many donors.

The data were produced by immunoSEQ multiplex PCR, yet TCRdb's version contains in-frame clones alone and is incomplete. The data contain around 150,000 clones, approximately 81% of them singletons. Germline-derived CDR1 and CDR2 are SEHNR and FQNEAQ (reference sequence). The length of the CDR3 is 14 residues. V dropped 7 bases and J dropped 4; count of bases not matched to a gene: 6. Specimen: PBMCs. The sequence derives from a man younger than 45 in good health and CMV-seropositive. The rearrangement uses TRBV7-9 and TRBJ1-5; 8 nucleotides line up with TRBD1. The CDR3, as DNA: TGTGCCAGCACCCGAGGACAGGGAAATCAGCCCCAGCATTTT. Its translation: CASTRGQGNQPQHF.